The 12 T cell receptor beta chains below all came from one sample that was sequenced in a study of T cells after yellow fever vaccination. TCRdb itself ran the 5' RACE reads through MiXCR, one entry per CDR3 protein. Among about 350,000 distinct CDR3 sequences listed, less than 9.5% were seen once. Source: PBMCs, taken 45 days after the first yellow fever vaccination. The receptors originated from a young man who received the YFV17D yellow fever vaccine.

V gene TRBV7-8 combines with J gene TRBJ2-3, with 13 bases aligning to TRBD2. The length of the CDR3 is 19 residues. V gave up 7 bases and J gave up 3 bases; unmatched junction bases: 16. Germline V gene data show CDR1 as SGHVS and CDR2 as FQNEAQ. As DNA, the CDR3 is TGTGCCAGCAACTCTGCACGAGTAGGGACTAGCGGGGTTACAGATACGCAGTATTTT. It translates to CASNSARVGTSGVTDTQYF.

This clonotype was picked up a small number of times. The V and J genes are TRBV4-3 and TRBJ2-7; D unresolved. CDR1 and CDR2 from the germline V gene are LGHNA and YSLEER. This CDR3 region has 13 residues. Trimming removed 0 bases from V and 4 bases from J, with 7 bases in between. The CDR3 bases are TGCGCCAGCAGCCAAGATCAAATGTACGAGCAGTACTTC. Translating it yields CASSQDQMYEQYF.

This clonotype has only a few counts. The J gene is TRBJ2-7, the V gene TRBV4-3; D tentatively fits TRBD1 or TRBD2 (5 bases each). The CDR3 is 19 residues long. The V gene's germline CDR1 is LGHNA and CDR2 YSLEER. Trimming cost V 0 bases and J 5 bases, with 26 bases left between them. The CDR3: CASSQDPPRTRELSHEQYF. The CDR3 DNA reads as TGCGCCAGCAGCCAAGATCCCCCGAGGACAAGGGAGCTTAGCCACGAGCAGTACTTC.

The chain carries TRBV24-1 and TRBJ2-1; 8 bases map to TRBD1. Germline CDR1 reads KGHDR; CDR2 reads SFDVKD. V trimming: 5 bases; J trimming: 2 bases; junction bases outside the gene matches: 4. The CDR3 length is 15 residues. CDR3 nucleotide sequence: TGTGCCACCAGTGCTTCGGACAGGGCCTACAATGAGCAGTTCTTC. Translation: CATSASDRAYNEQFF.

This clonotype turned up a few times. The CDR3 region is CASSWGGGRYGYTF. Here the CDR3 DNA reads TGTGCCAGCAGTTGGGGAGGGGGGCGTTATGGCTACACCTTC. The rearrangement links TRBV7-2 to TRBJ1-2; tentative D call: TRBD1 (6 bases). Trimming took 6 bases from V and 5 from J, leaving 16 bases between them. Germline V CDR1 and CDR2: SGHTA, FQGNSA. The CDR3 totals 14 residues.

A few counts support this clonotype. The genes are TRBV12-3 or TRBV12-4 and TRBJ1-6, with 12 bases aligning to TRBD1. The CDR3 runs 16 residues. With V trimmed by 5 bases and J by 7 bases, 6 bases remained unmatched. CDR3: CASSPQGTGGNSPLHF. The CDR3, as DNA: TGTGCCAGCAGTCCCCAGGGGACAGGGGGCAATTCACCCCTCCACTTT.

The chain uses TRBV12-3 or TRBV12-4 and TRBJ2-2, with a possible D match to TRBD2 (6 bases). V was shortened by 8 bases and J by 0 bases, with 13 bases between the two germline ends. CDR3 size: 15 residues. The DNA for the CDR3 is TGTGCCAGCGGAATCGGGAGTTCGAACACCGGGGAGCTGTTTTTT. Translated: CASGIGSSNTGELFF.

CDR3 bases: TGTGCCAGCAGCCCTGAAAGGGCCCTTAACTATGGCTACACCTTC. Amino acid sequence: CASSPERALNYGYTF. The chain carries TRBV4-2 and TRBJ1-2; the D is unclear. CDR1 LGHNA and CDR2 YNFKEQ come from the germline V gene. The CDR3 is made up of 15 amino acids. The V end lost 4 bases, the J end lost 1 base, and 13 bases lay between the germline ends.

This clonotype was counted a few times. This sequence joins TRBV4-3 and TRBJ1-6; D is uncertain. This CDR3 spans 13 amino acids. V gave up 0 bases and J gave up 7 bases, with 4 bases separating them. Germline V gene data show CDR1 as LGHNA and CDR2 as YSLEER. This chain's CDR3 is CASSQEDNSPLHF. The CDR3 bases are TGCGCCAGCAGCCAAGAGGACAATTCACCCCTCCACTTT.

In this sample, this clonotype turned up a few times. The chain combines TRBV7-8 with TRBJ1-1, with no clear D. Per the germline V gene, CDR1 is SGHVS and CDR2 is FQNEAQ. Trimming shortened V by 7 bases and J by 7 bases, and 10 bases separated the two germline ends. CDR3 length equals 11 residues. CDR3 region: CASTLGFEAFF. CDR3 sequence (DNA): TGTGCCAGCACCCTAGGATTTGAAGCTTTCTTT.

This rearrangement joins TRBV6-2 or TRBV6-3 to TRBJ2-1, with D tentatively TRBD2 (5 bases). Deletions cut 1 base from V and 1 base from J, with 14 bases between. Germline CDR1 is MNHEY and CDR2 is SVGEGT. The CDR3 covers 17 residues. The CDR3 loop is CASSYLRRAPSYNEQFF. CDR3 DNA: TGTGCCAGCAGTTACTTGAGGCGGGCGCCATCCTACAATGAGCAGTTCTTC.

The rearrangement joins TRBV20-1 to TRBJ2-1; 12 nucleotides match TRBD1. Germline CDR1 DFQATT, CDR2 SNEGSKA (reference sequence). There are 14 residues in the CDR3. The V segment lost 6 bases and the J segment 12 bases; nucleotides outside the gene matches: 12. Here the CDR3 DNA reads TGCAGTGCCTACTCCCGGGACAGGGGGCTAGGGCAGTTCTTC. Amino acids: CSAYSRDRGLGQFF.